The 11 T cell receptor beta chains below come from one sample, sequenced in a study of cytomegalovirus exposure and HLA in healthy donors. In the PCR, 60 Vbeta and 13 Jbeta primers were used. Data came from immunoSEQ multiplex PCR; TCRdb stores just in-frame clones and leaves some out. The sample includes some 130,000 clones, over 70% of them seen just once. Sequences were obtained from PBMCs. These receptors originate from a man aged 25 to 40 in good health and CMV-seronegative.

This clone has more than one count but fewer than ten. V gene TRBV18 combines with J gene TRBJ1-4, with D possibly TRBD1 on 6 matching bases. Germline loops: CDR1 KGHSH, CDR2 LQKENI. The V gene lost 4 bases and the J gene lost 0 bases, with 12 bases spanning the gap. The CDR3 is made up of 16 amino acids. CDR3 sequence reads: CASSQTGLATNEKLFF. The CDR3 region has the DNA TGTGCCAGCTCACAGACAGGCCTTGCAACTAATGAAAAACTGTTTTTT.

The rearrangement links TRBV7-2 to TRBJ1-1; no firm D call. CDR3 size: 15 residues. Per germline, CDR1 SGHTA and CDR2 FQGNSA. Between the trimmed V and J ends, which lost 5 bases and 1 base, there was a span of 14 bases. In DNA, the CDR3 is TGTGCCAGCAGCCCCTCCGCCCTAGAGAACACTGAAGCTTTCTTT. Translation: CASSPSALENTEAFF.

The chain is built from TRBV19 and TRBJ2-3, with 9 bases lining up with TRBD2. Germline trimming cut 3 bases from V and 2 bases from J; bases unmatched to any gene: 3. The germline gives CDR1 LNHDA, CDR2 SQIVND (reference sequence). This CDR3 is 15 amino acids long. The CDR3 region has the DNA TGTGCCAGTAGTATCACTAGCGGGCCCACAGATACGCAGTATTTT. As protein: CASSITSGPTDTQYF.

The J gene is TRBJ1-3, the V gene TRBV28; a weak D match, TRBD1 (6 bases). This CDR3 is built from 16 residues. Looked up from germline, CDR1 is MDHEN and CDR2 is SYDVKM. Trimming cost V 8 bases and J 0 bases, with 17 bases left between them. The CDR3: CASGERTVVSGNTIYF. The CDR3 region has the DNA TGTGCCAGCGGGGAAAGGACAGTCGTCTCTGGAAACACCATATATTTT. The full variable domain, with the rest looked up from reference TRBV28 and TRBJ1-3, is DVKVTQSSRYLVKRTGEKVFLECVQDMDHENMFWYRQDPGLGLRLIYFSYDVKMKEKGDIPEGYSVSREKKERFSLILESASTNQTSMYLCASGERTVVSGNTIYFGEGSWLTVV.

The chain recombines TRBV7-6 with TRBJ2-1; D is unclear. Germline CDR1 SGHVS, CDR2 FNYEAQ. This CDR3 comprises 12 residues. V was clipped by 5 bases and J by 4 bases, with 6 bases between them. The CDR3 protein is CASSPGYNEQFF. CDR3 DNA: TGTGCCAGCAGCCCCGGTTACAATGAGCAGTTCTTC.

The rearrangement joins TRBV5-1 to TRBJ2-5; perhaps TRBD1 as D (5 bases). Per the germline V gene, CDR1 is SGHRS and CDR2 is YFSETQ. The CDR3 runs to 14 residues. The V end was cut by 0 bases, the J end by 5 bases, with 11 bases between. CDR3 protein: CASSLDRPQETQYF. The CDR3 DNA reads TGCGCCAGCAGCTTGGACAGGCCCCAGGAGACCCAGTACTTC.

The V and J genes are TRBV13 and TRBJ2-7; TRBD2 matches 10 bases. The CDR3 sequence is 16 residues long. V dropped 4 bases and J dropped 1; count of bases not matched to a gene: 7. CDR1 PRHDT and CDR2 FYEKMQ come from the germline V gene (reference sequence). CDR3 in DNA: TGTGCCAGCAGCTCGACCGGGACTAGCGTATCCTACGAGCAGTACTTC. This codes for CASSSTGTSVSYEQYF.

The rearrangement joins TRBV29-1 to TRBJ1-1; 9 bases are shared with TRBD1. The CDR3 has 14 residues. With 1 base clipped from V and 4 bases from J, the junction kept 4 bases outside the gene matches. Germline CDR1 reads SQVTM; CDR2 reads ANQGSEA. In DNA, the CDR3 is TGCAGCGTTGAAGGTCGACAGGGGGGCACTGAAGCTTTCTTT. Translated, it gives CSVEGRQGGTEAFF. Combining the CDR3 with reference TRBV29-1 and TRBJ1-1 gives the whole variable domain SAVISQKPSRDICQRGTSLTIQCQVDSQVTMMFWYRQQPGQSLTLIATANQGSEATYESGFVIDKFPISRPNLTFSTLTVSNMSPEDSSIYLCSVEGRQGGTEAFFGQGTRLTVV.

To note about this clone: Mismatch with germline at one junction end may stem from a read error. The chain employs TRBV7-6 and TRBJ1-3; TRBD1 might be the D (5 bases). CDR1 and CDR2 from the germline V gene are SGHVS and FNYEAQ. CDR3 size: 14 residues. CDR3 DNA sequence: TGTGCCACCAGCTTGGGGGGGAAGAGAAACACCATATATTTT. It codes for CATSLGGKRNTIYF. Together with reference TRBV7-6 and TRBJ1-3, the CDR3 gives the full variable domain: GAGVSQSPRYKVTKRGQDVALRCDPISGHVSLYWYRQALGQGPEFLTYFNYEAQQDKSGLPNDRFSAERPEGSISTLTIQRTEQRDSAMYRCATSLGGKRNTIYFGEGSWLTVV.

The chain has TRBV6-5 and TRBJ2-7; D gene ambiguous. Germline CDR1 MNHEY, CDR2 SVGAGI. V was cut by 2 bases and J by 5 bases, with 13 bases left in between. This CDR3 has 14 residues. The CDR3 nucleotides are TGTGCCAGCAGTTACCTCGGTGGAGCTAACGAGCAGTACTTC. It specifies CASSYLGGANEQYF.

This clone was counted only a few times. The rearrangement links TRBV7-9 to TRBJ1-5, with 8 bases fitting TRBD1. The CDR3 is made up of 13 amino acids. The V segment lost 6 bases and the J segment 6 bases; nucleotides outside the gene matches: 4. Germline CDR1 reads SEHNR; CDR2 reads FQNEAQ (reference sequence). CDR3 sequence reads: CASRRDRGQPQHF. CDR3 DNA sequence: TGTGCCAGCAGACGAGACAGGGGTCAGCCCCAGCATTTT.